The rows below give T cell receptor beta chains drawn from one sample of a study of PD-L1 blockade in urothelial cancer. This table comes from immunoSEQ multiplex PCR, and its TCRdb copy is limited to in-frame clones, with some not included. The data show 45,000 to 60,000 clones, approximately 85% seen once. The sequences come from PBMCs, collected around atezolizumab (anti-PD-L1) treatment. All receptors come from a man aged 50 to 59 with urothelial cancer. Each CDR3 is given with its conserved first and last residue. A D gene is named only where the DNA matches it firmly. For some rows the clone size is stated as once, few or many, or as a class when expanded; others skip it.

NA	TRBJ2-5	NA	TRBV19	TGTGCCAGTAGTATAGGCCAGTATGACCAAGAGACCCAGTACTTC	CASSIGQYDQETQYF
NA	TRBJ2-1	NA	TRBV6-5	TGTGCCAGCAGTGGTACTAGGATGTATGAGCAGTTCTTC	CASSGTRMYEQFF
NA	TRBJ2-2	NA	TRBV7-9	TGTGCCAGCAGCTTTTTGGCGGCGAACACCGGGGAGCTGTTTTTT	CASSFLAANTGELFF
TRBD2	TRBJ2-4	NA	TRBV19	TGTGCCAGTAATGCTCTAGAGGGAGGGCTCAAAAACATTCAGTACTTC	CASNALEGGLKNIQYF
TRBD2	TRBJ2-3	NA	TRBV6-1	TGTGCCAGCAGTGAAACGGGGGGTATGAGCGAGTATTTT	CASSETGGMSEYF
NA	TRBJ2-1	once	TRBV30	TGTGCCTGGGGCTCCGGACTGGGATACAATGAGCAGTTCTTC	CAWGSGLGYNEQFF
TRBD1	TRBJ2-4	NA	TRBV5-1	TGCGCCAGCAGCCTCTCACAGGGACAGAAAAACATTCAGTACTTC	CASSLSQGQKNIQYF
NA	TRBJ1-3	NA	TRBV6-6	TGTGCCAGCAGTTTCAGTTCCCGCTCTGGAAACACCATATATTTT	CASSFSSRSGNTIYF
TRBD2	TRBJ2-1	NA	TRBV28	TGTGCCAGCAGACTTGGGACTAGCGGGGGCGGGAAGCAGTTCTTC	CASRLGTSGGGKQFF
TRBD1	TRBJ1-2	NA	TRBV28	TGTGCCAGCAGTCCCCCGGGACAGGGGATCTATGGCTACACCTTC	CASSPPGQGIYGYTF
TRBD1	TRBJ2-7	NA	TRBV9	TGTGCCAGCAGCGTAGGAACAGGGGATTACTACGAGCAGTACTTC	CASSVGTGDYYEQYF
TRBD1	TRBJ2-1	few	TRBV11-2	TGTGCCAGCAGCTTCCAATTTCCGGGACAGAGCTCCTACAATGAGCAGTTCTTC	CASSFQFPGQSSYNEQFF
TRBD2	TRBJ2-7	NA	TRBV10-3	TGTGCCATCAGTGACCCCGGACTAGCGGGCCCCGGGGGGTCCTACGAGCAGTACTTC	CAISDPGLAGPGGSYEQYF
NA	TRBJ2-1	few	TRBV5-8	TGTGCCAGCAGCCACTTCGGGGATCACAATGAGCAGTTCTTC	CASSHFGDHNEQFF
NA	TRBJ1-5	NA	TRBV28	TGTGCCAGCAGTTTCTACGGACAGTATAGCAATCAGCCCCAGCATTTT	CASSFYGQYSNQPQHF
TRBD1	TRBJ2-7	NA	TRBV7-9	TGTGCCAGCAGCTCGACAGGGGACGAGCAGTACTTC	CASSSTGDEQYF
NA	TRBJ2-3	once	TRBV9	TGTGCCAGCAGCGCCCGATCGGCAGATACGCAGTATTTT	CASSARSADTQYF
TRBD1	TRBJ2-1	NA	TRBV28	TGTGCCAGCAGTCTACAGGGGGCCTTCCAGTTCTTC	CASSLQGAFQFF
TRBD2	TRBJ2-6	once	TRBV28	TGTGCCACCTTGCCCGGGGGGTCCCCCTCTGGGGCCAACGTCCTGACTTTC	CATLPGGSPSGANVLTF
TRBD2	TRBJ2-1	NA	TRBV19	TGTGCCAGTAGTAGTCTCGGAGCGGGAGGGCAAAATGAGCAGTTCTTC	CASSSLGAGGQNEQFF
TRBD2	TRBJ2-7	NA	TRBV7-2	TGTGCCAGCAGCTTAGGAGCTAGCGGGGTCTACGAGCAGTACTTC	CASSLGASGVYEQYF
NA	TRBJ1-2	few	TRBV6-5	TGTGCCAGCAGCCGACCCTCTAGAGGCTATGGCTACACCTTC	CASSRPSRGYGYTF
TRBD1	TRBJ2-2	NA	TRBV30	TGTGCCTGGAGTGCCGGGACAGGGAACACCGGGGAGCTGTTTTTT	CAWSAGTGNTGELFF
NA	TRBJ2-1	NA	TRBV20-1	TGCAGTGCTAGCACCTACAATGAGCAGTTCTTC	CSASTYNEQFF
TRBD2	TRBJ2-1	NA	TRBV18	TGTGCCAGCTCACCACCGGTAGCGGGCAGTCCGAAGAATGAGCAGTTCTTC	CASSPPVAGSPKNEQFF
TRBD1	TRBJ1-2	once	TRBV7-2	TGTGCCAGCAATACCGGGACAGGGTTCTATGGCTACACCTTC	CASNTGTGFYGYTF
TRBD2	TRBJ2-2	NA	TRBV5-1	TGCGCCAGCAGTCCTGGTGCGGCTAGCGGCACTACCGGGGAGCTGTTTTTT	CASSPGAASGTTGELFF
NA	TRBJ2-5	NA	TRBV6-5	TGTGCCAGCAGTTACTCGCAGGGAAGGACGGAGACCCAGTACTTC	CASSYSQGRTETQYF
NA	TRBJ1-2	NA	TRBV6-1	TGTGCCAGCAGTGCTCGATACAGGGACCGGGGTGGCTACACCTTC	CASSARYRDRGGYTF
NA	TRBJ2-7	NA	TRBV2	TGTGCCAGCAGTGTAAAGGGGAACGAGCAGTACTTC	CASSVKGNEQYF
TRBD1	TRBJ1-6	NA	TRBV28	TGTGCCAGCAGACTTCCGGGACAGGGCCGGAATTCACCCCTCCACTTT	CASRLPGQGRNSPLHF
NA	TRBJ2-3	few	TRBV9	TGTGCCAGCAGCCGGTCGTTACCAGATACGCAGTATTTT	CASSRSLPDTQYF
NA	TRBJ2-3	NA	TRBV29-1	TGCAGCGAGTCCGGGGGAAGCACAGATACGCAGTATTTT	CSESGGSTDTQYF
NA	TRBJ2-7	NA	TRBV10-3	TGTGCCATCAGCCCTTTCAGGGCCGAGCAGTACTTC	CAISPFRAEQYF
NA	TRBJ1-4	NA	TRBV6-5	TGTGCCAGCAGTGCGTGGGGGGATGGTGAAAAACTGTTTTTT	CASSAWGDGEKLFF
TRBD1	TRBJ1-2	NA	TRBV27	TGTGCCAGCAGTGACAACAGGGGGCTGTATGGCTACACCTTC	CASSDNRGLYGYTF
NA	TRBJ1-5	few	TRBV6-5	TGTGCCAGCAGTTACGGGCGGGCAAGCAATCAGCCCCAGCATTTT	CASSYGRASNQPQHF
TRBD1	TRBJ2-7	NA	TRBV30	TGTGCCAGCGGGACAGGGGCCCTCGGGGCCGAGCAGTACTTC	CASGTGALGAEQYF
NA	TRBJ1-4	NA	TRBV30	TGTGCCTGGAGACAAGCAGGGGTCGGTGAAAAACTGTTTTTT	CAWRQAGVGEKLFF
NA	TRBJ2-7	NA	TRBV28	TGTGCCAGCAGTATTAGAACGAGCGAGCAGTACTTC	CASSIRTSEQYF
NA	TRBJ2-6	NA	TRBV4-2	TGTGCCAGCAGCGCCACAGGGCGCTCTGGGGCCAACGTCCTGACTTTC	CASSATGRSGANVLTF
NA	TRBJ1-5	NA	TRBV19	TGTGCCAGTAGTATCACGGGGGGCGGCAATCAGCCCCAGCATTTT	CASSITGGGNQPQHF